These T cell receptor beta chains were read from a single sample in a study of shared clonotypes between healthy human individuals. Repertoires were generated with immunoSEQ multiplex PCR, while TCRdb's copy carries only in-frame clones and drops some. The sample gives 400,000 to 500,000 clones, 70% to 80% of which show up once; approximately 13% is in the top ten. Sequencing was carried out using PBMCs. These receptors all come from a woman in her thirties or forties in good health. Some clones in this sample may be carry-over from other donors' samples. CDR3s include the opening cysteine and the closing phenylalanine or tryptophan. D genes are given only for firm matches. Clone sizes are given selectively: once, few, many, or a class where the clone is expanded.

TRBV5-1	TRBJ2-3	.	.	CASSVLARGTDTQYF	TGCGCCAGCAGCGTGCTAGCGAGGGGCACAGATACGCAGTATTTT
TRBV5-1	TRBJ2-3	.	TRBD2	CASSPADYSLAGYF	TGCGCCAGCAGCCCGGCGGACTATTCCTTAGCGGGGTATTTT
TRBV4-3	TRBJ1-6	once	.	CASSQEMGGNSPLHF	TGCGCCAGCAGCCAGGAAATGGGTGGCAATTCACCCCTCCACTTT
TRBV5-1	TRBJ2-2	.	TRBD2	CASSPSGSGNTGELFF	TGCGCCAGCAGTCCTAGCGGGAGTGGGAACACCGGGGAGCTGTTTTTT
TRBV5-4	TRBJ2-3	once	TRBD2	CASSLVRGTSGSSADTQYF	TGTGCCAGCAGCTTGGTCAGGGGGACTAGCGGGAGTTCAGCAGATACGCAGTATTTT
TRBV4-2	TRBJ2-3	.	.	CASSQVPGRGEADTQYF	TGTGCCAGCAGCCAAGTGCCGGGGAGGGGGGAGGCAGATACGCAGTATTTT
TRBV4-1	TRBJ2-1	many	.	CASGERGGARWNEQFF	TGCGCCAGCGGTGAAAGGGGAGGCGCACGGTGGAATGAGCAGTTCTTC
TRBV10-3	TRBJ1-4	.	TRBD1	CAIRSGTGLSSGEKLFF	TGTGCCATCAGATCCGGGACAGGCCTCTCTAGCGGTGAAAAACTGTTTTTT
TRBV10-3	TRBJ1-4	few	.	CAITRQEGEKLFF	TGTGCCATCACCAGACAGGAGGGTGAAAAACTGTTTTTT
TRBV27	TRBJ2-2	.	.	CASRYWGAGELFF	TGTGCCAGCCGATATTGGGGGGCCGGGGAGCTGTTTTTT
TRBV14	TRBJ2-3	.	.	CASSQRLGETDTQYF	TGTGCCAGCAGCCAACGACTAGGAGAAACAGATACGCAGTATTTT
TRBV7-2	TRBJ1-2	few	TRBD1	CASSSDRRDGYTF	TGTGCCAGCAGCTCGGACAGGCGGGATGGCTACACCTTC
TRBV6-1	TRBJ1-1	.	.	CASRPVPGPNTEAFF	TGTGCCAGCAGACCAGTACCGGGACCTAACACTGAAGCTTTCTTT
TRBV27	TRBJ1-1	once	TRBD1	CASSLVQGALAFF	TGTGCCAGCAGTTTAGTACAGGGGGCTCTCGCTTTCTTT
TRBV6-5	TRBJ2-5	.	.	CASRSRETQYF	TGTGCCAGCAGAAGTCGGGAGACCCAGTACTTC
TRBV28	TRBJ1-1	few	.	CASSPPGSGTEAFF	TGTGCCAGCAGTCCCCCGGGGAGCGGGACTGAAGCTTTCTTT
TRBV7-8	TRBJ2-7	once	.	CASSLAIDGYEQYF	TGTGCCAGCAGCTTAGCTATCGACGGGTACGAGCAGTACTTC
TRBV2	TRBJ1-5	.	.	CASSLTQGTGQPQHF	TGTGCCAGCAGTCTAACACAGGGTACAGGTCAGCCCCAGCATTTT
TRBV18	TRBJ2-3	many	.	CASSPRDIEEDTQYF	TGTGCCAGCTCACCCCGGGACATAGAGGAGGATACGCAGTATTTT
TRBV7-2	TRBJ2-1	.	.	CASSLGTDLGNEQFF	TGTGCCAGCAGCTTAGGAACCGATTTGGGCAATGAGCAGTTCTTC
TRBV4-1	TRBJ2-5	.	.	CASSQGVVSFQETQYF	TGCGCCAGCAGCCAAGGGGTGGTGAGTTTCCAAGAGACCCAGTACTTC
TRBV6-6	TRBJ2-5	.	.	CASNLNLGSEETQYF	TGTGCCAGCAACCTCAACCTCGGGTCGGAAGAGACCCAGTACTTC
TRBV29-1	TRBJ2-1	.	.	CSVEDLGGAYNEQFF	TGCAGCGTTGAAGATCTCGGGGGCGCGTACAATGAGCAGTTCTTC
TRBV28	TRBJ2-5	.	TRBD2	CASSPISGRSQETQYF	TGTGCCAGCAGTCCGATCAGCGGGAGGTCCCAAGAGACCCAGTACTTC
TRBV30	TRBJ1-2	.	.	CAWSGWFNYGYTF	TGTGCCTGGAGTGGGTGGTTTAACTATGGCTACACCTTC
TRBV7-8	TRBJ2-5	.	.	CASTRAGVETQYF	TGTGCCAGCACCCGGGCCGGGGTCGAGACCCAGTACTTC
TRBV7-2	TRBJ1-2	.	.	CASSLVRLYTF	TGTGCCAGCAGCTTAGTCCGGCTCTACACCTTC
TRBV20-1	TRBJ2-7	.	.	CSATPLDEQYF	TGCAGTGCAACGCCATTGGACGAGCAGTACTTC
TRBV25-1	TRBJ2-3	.	TRBD1	CASSEADRESSTQYF	TGTGCCAGCAGTGAGGCGGACAGGGAGTCAAGTACGCAGTATTTT
TRBV5-5	TRBJ2-1	once	.	CASSLERSYLYNEQFF	TGTGCCAGCAGCCTGGAAAGGTCGTACCTCTACAATGAGCAGTTCTTC
TRBV28	TRBJ1-3	.	.	CASSEWNTIYF	TGTGCCAGCTCAGAGTGGAACACCATATATTTT
TRBV7-6	TRBJ2-1	.	.	CASSPTDSLSSYNEQFF	TGTGCCAGCAGCCCCACAGACAGTTTAAGCTCCTACAATGAGCAGTTCTTC
TRBV7-3	TRBJ2-7	.	.	CASSLNPSPFYEQYF	TGTGCCAGCAGCTTAAATCCTAGCCCCTTCTACGAGCAGTACTTC
TRBV5-4	TRBJ2-1	.	.	CASSLKGGSNEQFF	TGTGCCAGCAGCTTGAAAGGGGGAAGCAATGAGCAGTTCTTC
TRBV5-6	TRBJ2-7	.	.	CASSLSLSYEQYF	TGTGCCAGCAGCTTGTCTTTATCCTACGAGCAGTACTTC
TRBV19	TRBJ1-5	.	.	CASSMWGNQPQHF	TGTGCCAGTAGTATGTGGGGCAATCAGCCCCAGCATTTT
TRBV7-8	TRBJ2-1	.	.	CASSLRTWGAEINNEQFF	TGTGCCAGCAGCTTAAGGACCTGGGGGGCGGAGATTAACAATGAGCAGTTCTTC
TRBV25-1	TRBJ2-1	.	.	CASSEPDGPSYNEQFF	TGTGCCAGCAGTGAGCCGGACGGCCCCTCCTACAATGAGCAGTTCTTC
TRBV7-6	TRBJ2-5	.	TRBD1	CASSSRYRGPVQETQYF	TGTGCCAGCAGCAGCAGATACAGGGGGCCGGTACAAGAGACCCAGTACTTC